A selection of T cell receptor beta chains follows, all from one sample in a study of cytomegalovirus exposure and HLA in healthy donors. Profiled with immunoSEQ multiplex PCR; TCRdb holds only in-frame clones, not every one. This table holds 150,000 to 200,000 clones, roughly 70% found once. Specimen: PBMCs. These receptors were obtained from a girl aged 5-17 years in good health and CMV-seronegative. The CDR3 runs from the conserved cysteine through the conserved F or W. A D gene is named only where the DNA matches it firmly. Size tells how often a clone was seen (once, few, many) or the class of an expanded clone, and some rows leave it out.

CDR3 length	J gene	D gene	clone size	V gene	CDR3 DNA	CDR3 protein
15	TRBJ2-5	TRBD1	.	TRBV5-6	TGTGCCAGCAGCCGACAGGGGAGGTACCAAGAGACCCAGTACTTC	CASSRQGRYQETQYF
17	TRBJ2-1	.	.	TRBV9	TGTGCCAGCAGCGTATTTCCGGGGGGCTCGGCTTCCAATGAGCAGTTCTTC	CASSVFPGGSASNEQFF
12	TRBJ2-1	.	.	TRBV9	TGTGCCAGCGGGGGGGCCGTCCCTGAGCAGTTCTTC	CASGGAVPEQFF
20	TRBJ1-2	TRBD1	.	TRBV15	TGTGCCACCAGCAGCATCAACCGGGACAGGGGGCTGGCTAAGACCTATGGCTACACCTTC	CATSSINRDRGLAKTYGYTF
14	TRBJ1-6	.	.	TRBV30	TGTGCCTGGAGTGCCCGACAGTTAAATTCACCCCTCCACTTT	CAWSARQLNSPLHF
12	TRBJ2-1	.	.	TRBV6-6	TGTGCCAGCACCATGTCCTACAATGAGCAGTTCTTC	CASTMSYNEQFF
11	TRBJ2-1	.	.	TRBV7-9	TGTGCCAGCAGCCTAAGGGGTGAGCAGTTCTTC	CASSLRGEQFF
15	TRBJ1-5	.	few	TRBV4-1	TGCGCCAGCAGCCAAGGTGGAGGGAGCAATCAGCCCCAGCATTTT	CASSQGGGSNQPQHF
14	TRBJ1-5	.	.	TRBV7-2	TGTGCCAGCAACTTGGGGGGTAGCAATCAGCCCCAGCATTTT	CASNLGGSNQPQHF
15	TRBJ2-3	TRBD2	.	TRBV6-4	TGTGCCAGCAGTCAGACTAGCGGGGGCACAGATACGCAGTATTTT	CASSQTSGGTDTQYF
15	TRBJ1-3	.	.	TRBV9	TGTGCCAGCACCAACTCACAGGGAACGGGAAACACCATATATTTT	CASTNSQGTGNTIYF
17	TRBJ2-5	TRBD2	.	TRBV6-1	TGTGCCAGCAGTGAAGCCAGCCTAGCGGGGAACCAAGAGACCCAGTACTTC	CASSEASLAGNQETQYF
16	TRBJ2-1	TRBD2	few	TRBV10-3	TGTGCCATCAAGGGGACTAGCGGGTCGTCTTACAATGAGCAGTTCTTC	CAIKGTSGSSYNEQFF
14	TRBJ1-5	TRBD1	once	TRBV27	TGTGCCAGCAGCTCCGGGACAGGGCGTCAGCCCCAGCATTTT	CASSSGTGRQPQHF
12	TRBJ1-2	.	.	TRBV6-5	TGTGCCAGCAGCCCCGGGGGGTACGGCTACACCTTC	CASSPGGYGYTF
13	TRBJ1-2	.	few	TRBV5-1	TGCGCCAGCAGCTTGGTTTCTATGAACGGCTACACCTTC	CASSLVSMNGYTF
13	TRBJ2-1	.	.	TRBV5-1	TGCGCCAGCGGTAAGATGAGGAACAATGAGCAGTTCTTC	CASGKMRNNEQFF
13	TRBJ1-5	.	.	TRBV5-1	TGCGCCAGCAGCTTTGGGGGGAATCAGCCCCAGCATTTT	CASSFGGNQPQHF
16	TRBJ1-1	.	many	TRBV11-2	TGTGCCAGCAGCTTGGGAGGATACCTACCGAACACTGAAGCTTTCTTT	CASSLGGYLPNTEAFF
16	TRBJ2-7	TRBD1	.	TRBV6-6	TGTGCCAGCAGCAGACCCGGACAGGGTCACTCCTACGAGCAGTACTTC	CASSRPGQGHSYEQYF
14	TRBJ2-7	.	once	TRBV7-8	TGTGCCAGCAGCTTAGGGGCCAGCTCCTACGAGCAGTACTTC	CASSLGASSYEQYF
13	TRBJ2-1	.	.	TRBV14	TGTGCCAGCAGCGGGACTTACGGGGATGAGCAGTTCTTC	CASSGTYGDEQFF
12	TRBJ1-2	.	.	TRBV2	TGTGCCAGCAGGGGAGGTAACTATGGCTACACCTTC	CASRGGNYGYTF
14	TRBJ2-5	.	.	TRBV5-1	TGCGCCAGCAGCGGACTGACAGGCGGAGAGACCCAGTACTTC	CASSGLTGGETQYF
15	TRBJ1-6	TRBD1	.	TRBV7-8	TGTGCCAGCAGCTTAGGGGACAGGGGTAATTCACCCCTCCACTTT	CASSLGDRGNSPLHF
15	TRBJ2-5	TRBD2	.	TRBV7-2	TGTGCCAGCATGGTCAGGACTAGCTGGGGGGAGACCCAGTACTTC	CASMVRTSWGETQYF
14	TRBJ1-1	.	.	TRBV27	TGTGCCAGCAGTTTTGGGTCCGGGGGCACTGAAGCTTTCTTT	CASSFGSGGTEAFF